This T cell receptor beta chain came from a study of patients and donors after allogeneic stem cell transplantation. At least ten counts were recorded for this clonotype. TCRdb re-derived calls from the RT-PCR reads in MiXCR, one entry per CDR3 protein. The table includes some 150,000 distinct CDR3 sequences, about 40% detected once. The specimen sequenced was blood, either unsorted or a sorted T cell fraction (not recorded which). The source of this sequence is a human donor who was either an allogeneic HSCT recipient or a stem cell or donor lymphocyte infusion donor (not recorded which). It is not recorded whose cells these are; they may come from a transplant donor.

Written as DNA, the CDR3 is TGTGCCACCGGGACAGGGCGGAATGAAAAACTGTTTTTT. Encoded protein: CATGTGRNEKLFF. The V gene is TRBV10-3, the J gene TRBJ1-4; 9 bases agree with TRBD1. The CDR3 runs 13 residues. Looked up from germline, CDR1 is ENHRY and CDR2 is SYGVKD. J gave up 5 bases and V 10 bases, and 5 bases lay outside the gene matches.